The clone carrying this T cell receptor beta chain was recorded a few times. This entry belongs to a study of shared clonotypes between healthy human individuals. The trim removed 5 bases at V and 4 bases at J, leaving 6 bases unmatched. This CDR3 has 15 residues. CDR1 is SGHTA and CDR2 is FQGTGA in the germline V gene. Assay used: immunoSEQ multiplex PCR; TCRdb lists only in-frame clones, some missing. The data show fewer than 600,000 clones, with around 77% seen just once and approximately 12% held by the top ten. The specimen was PBMCs. The receptor's source is a woman aged 40 to 50 in good health. Some clones in this sample may be carry-over from other donors' samples. The chain combines TRBV7-3 with TRBJ2-2, with TRBD1 identical over 8 bases. CDR3 loop: CASSPRTGSTGELFF. As DNA, the CDR3 is TGTGCCAGCAGCCCCCGGACAGGGTCCACCGGGGAGCTGTTTTTT.